This passage covers 29 T cell receptor beta chains from one sample sequenced in a study of identical twins. TCRdb re-called the 5' RACE reads with MiXCR, one entry per CDR3 protein. The table lists 450,000 or so distinct CDR3 sequences, 12% to 15% of them singletons. These same data were also listed under a study on yellow fever vaccine responses in identical twins.

Specimen: CD4+ T cells sorted from blood. The receptors were gathered from a woman aged 18-35 years in good health.

This chain links TRBV9 with TRBJ1-2, with 8 bases fitting TRBD1. Germline values: CDR1 SGDLS, CDR2 YYNGEE. Unmatched junction bases numbered 5, after V lost 6 bases and J lost 4 bases. The CDR3 consists of 13 residues. The CDR3 is CASTGGAGYGYTF. The CDR3 DNA reads as TGTGCCAGCACAGGGGGCGCGGGCTATGGCTACACCTTC. Filled out from reference TRBV9 and TRBJ1-2, the complete variable domain reads DSGVTQTPKHLITATGQRVTLRCSPRSGDLSVYWYQQSLDQGLQFLIQYYNGEERAKGNILERFSAQQFPDLHSELNLSSLELGDSALYFCASTGGAGYGYTFGSGTRLTVV.

This chain joins TRBV27 and TRBJ1-2; D possibly corresponds to TRBD1 (5 bases). The CDR3 length is 16 residues. Looked up from germline, CDR1 is MNHEY and CDR2 is SMNVEV (reference sequence). Between the trimmed V and J ends, which lost 6 bases and 2 bases, there was a span of 19 bases. Here the CDR3 DNA reads TGTGCCAGCAGCCTCAGGGCCCGGAACACAAACTATGGCTACACCTTC. This gives the protein CASSLRARNTNYGYTF.

The table lists this clonotype with many counts. The V gene is TRBV10-3, the J gene TRBJ2-3; D remains ambiguous. V was pared by 6 bases and J by 4 bases, with 8 bases between. Germline-derived CDR1 and CDR2 are ENHRY and SYGVKD. The CDR3 consists of 12 residues. CDR3 coding DNA: TGTGCCATCAGCCCCACCGCAGATACGCAGTATTTT. It encodes CAISPTADTQYF.

The chain links TRBV28 to TRBJ1-1, with D tentatively TRBD1 (5 bases). Germline V gene lookup returns CDR1 MDHEN and CDR2 SYDVKM. The CDR3 consists of 15 residues. V was shortened by 2 bases and J by 10 bases, with 20 bases between the two germline ends. The CDR3 DNA is TGTGCCAGCAGTTTAGGGACGGCCTCTGGTGGAAGAGCTTTCTTT. It codes for CASSLGTASGGRAFF.

The chain employs TRBV10-3 and TRBJ2-1; D tentatively reads TRBD1 or TRBD2 (5 bases each). CDR1 is ENHRY, CDR2 SYGVKD, per germline. The CDR3 is 12 amino acids. Trimming stripped 6 bases from V and 7 bases from J, with 10 bases between. The CDR3 reads CAISKGTNEQFF. DNA for the CDR3: TGTGCCATCAGCAAGGGGACGAATGAGCAGTTCTTC.

This clonotype has only a few counts. Its ends do not fully match the called genes, so a read error is possible. CDR3 protein: CAISLTGGINQPQHF. CDR3 bases: TGTGCCATCAGCCTGACAGGGGGTATCAATCAACCCCAGCATTTT. The chain uses TRBV10-3 and TRBJ1-5; 9 nucleotides agree with TRBD1. CDR1 and CDR2 from the germline V gene are ENHRY and SYGVKD. The CDR3 is 15 amino acids.

V usage is TRBV6-2 or TRBV6-3 and J usage is TRBJ2-3; D is perhaps TRBD1 (8 bases). From germline, CDR1 is MNHEY and CDR2 SVGEGT. This CDR3 comprises 14 residues. Trimming removed 6 bases at V and 7 bases at J, with 17 bases between. The CDR3 region is CASRNTGGDHTQYF. CDR3 DNA sequence: TGTGCCAGCAGGAACACAGGGGGGGACCATACGCAGTATTTT.

This clonotype was seen repeatedly, ten times or more. The chain has TRBV12-3 or TRBV12-4 and TRBJ2-2; 9 bases fit TRBD1. This CDR3 is 15 amino acids long. V lost 7 bases, J lost 0 bases, and 3 bases stayed unmatched. The chain's CDR3 is CASTDRGSNTGELFF. Here the CDR3 DNA reads TGTGCCAGCACGGACAGGGGATCGAACACCGGGGAGCTGTTTTTT.

The CDR3 DNA sequence: TGTGCCAGCAGCTTAACCCCCGACAGGGCCGGGGAGCTGTTTTTT. Protein product: CASSLTPDRAGELFF. This sequence joins TRBV7-2 and TRBJ2-2; 7 bases align to TRBD1. Germline trimming cut 2 bases from V and 6 bases from J; bases unmatched to any gene: 6. This CDR3 region has 15 residues. Germline V gene data show CDR1 as SGHTA and CDR2 as FQGNSA.

This clonotype has only a few counts. The chain recombines TRBV10-3 with TRBJ2-7; D uncertain. V was cut by 0 bases and J by 2 bases, with 8 bases left in between. CDR3 size: 14 residues. CDR1 and CDR2 from the germline V gene are ENHRY and SYGVKD. As DNA, the CDR3 is TGTGCCATCAGTGAGTCTGGCACTCCCTACGAGCAGTACTTC. Its protein product is CAISESGTPYEQYF.

At least ten counts were recorded for this clonotype. This sequence joins TRBV7-2 and TRBJ2-1; perhaps TRBD1 as D (6 bases). Between the trimmed V and J ends, which lost 4 bases and 9 bases, there was a span of 13 bases. The CDR3 length is 13 residues. Germline V gene data show CDR1 as SGHTA and CDR2 as FQGNSA. The CDR3 sequence: CASSSTGLSEQFF. The DNA of the CDR3 is TGTGCCAGCAGCTCCACAGGGTTAAGTGAGCAGTTCTTC. The full variable domain, in which reference TRBV7-2 and TRBJ2-1 provide the parts outside the CDR3, is GAGVSQSPSNKVTEKGKDVELRCDPISGHTALYWYRQSLGQGLEFLIYFQGNSAPDKSGLPSDRFSAERTGGSVSTLTIQRTQQEDSAVYLCASSSTGLSEQFFGPGTRLTVL.

The chain recombines TRBV12-3 or TRBV12-4 with TRBJ1-5, with D perhaps matching TRBD1 (6 bases). V gave up 5 bases and J gave up 3 bases, with 8 bases separating them. This CDR3 spans 13 amino acids. For the CDR3, the DNA is TGTGCCAGCAGTCAGGGGATCAATCAGCCCCAGCATTTT. This codes for CASSQGINQPQHF.

At least ten counts were recorded for this clonotype. This chain joins TRBV9 and TRBJ2-1, with 9 bases identical to TRBD1. Germline CDR1 SGDLS, CDR2 YYNGEE. The V gene end was trimmed by 3 bases and the J gene end by 3 bases; junction bases not matched to a gene: 7. The CDR3 covers 16 residues. CDR3 in amino acids: CASSGRTGVNYNEQFF. The CDR3, as DNA: TGTGCCAGCAGCGGAAGGACAGGGGTGAACTACAATGAGCAGTTCTTC.

The chain links TRBV12-3 or TRBV12-4 to TRBJ2-7; either TRBD1 or TRBD2 may supply D (6 bases each). Trimming pared 1 base from V and 5 bases from J, leaving 12 bases between. CDR3 size: 14 residues. CDR3 nucleotides: TGTGCCAGCAGTTTAGTTGGGGGGCTGGACGAGCAGTACTTC. It yields the protein CASSLVGGLDEQYF.

This clonotype came up a few times. Possible read error: a much larger clone is one base away. This chain uses TRBV7-2 with TRBJ1-1, with unresolved D. The CDR3 extends over 13 amino acids. CDR1 is SGHTA and CDR2 is FQGNSA in the germline V gene. The V end lost 1 base, the J end lost 4 bases, and 7 bases lay between the germline ends. The DNA of the CDR3 is TGTGCCAGCAGCTTAGGGTGGGGCACTGAAGCTTTCTTT. Translated: CASSLGWGTEAFF.

This clonotype was detected ten times or more. This chain connects TRBV5-1 to TRBJ2-7, with 12 bases lining up with TRBD2. Germline trimming cut 4 bases from V and 2 bases from J; bases unmatched to any gene: 4. The CDR3 runs to 15 residues. The germline V gene encodes CDR1 SGHRS and CDR2 YFSETQ. The CDR3: CASSKGLAGPYEQYF. DNA for the CDR3: TGCGCCAGCAGCAAAGGACTAGCGGGGCCCTACGAGCAGTACTTC.

This clonotype was seen only a few times. The chain links TRBV10-1 to TRBJ2-2; TRBD2 matches at 7 bases. Trimming cost V 8 bases and J 5 bases; bases outside gene matches: 20. From germline, CDR1 is WNHNN and CDR2 SYGVQD (reference sequence). The CDR3 extends over 18 amino acids. This CDR3 reads CASSPTREERGTTGELFF. For the CDR3, the DNA is TGCGCCAGCTCCCCAACCCGGGAGGAAAGGGGAACGACCGGGGAGCTGTTTTTT.

This clonotype was observed a handful of times. The J gene is TRBJ2-5, the V gene TRBV9, with 9 bases that match TRBD1. CDR3 length: 16 residues. V lost 4 bases and J lost 4; bases outside the gene matches: 11. CDR1 SGDLS and CDR2 YYNGEE come from the germline V gene. The CDR3 protein is CASSLGTGRSGETQYF. CDR3 nucleotides: TGTGCCAGCAGCCTAGGGACAGGGCGCTCGGGAGAGACCCAGTACTTC.

For the CDR3, the DNA is TGCAGCGTTGAAGATCAGGGTTGGGCAGATACGCAGTATTTT. Amino acids: CSVEDQGWADTQYF. The chain employs TRBV29-1 and TRBJ2-3; weak D call: TRBD1 (5 bases). Germline-derived CDR1 and CDR2 are SQVTM and ANQGSEA. CDR3 size: 14 residues. The germline V and J ends were trimmed by 0 bases and 4 bases, with 11 bases remaining between them.

This clonotype has more than one count but fewer than ten. J is TRBJ2-6 and V is TRBV5-5; D is possibly TRBD1 (6 bases). V lost 4 bases, J lost 0 bases, and 14 bases lay in between. This CDR3 has 17 amino acids. Germline values: CDR1 SGHKS, CDR2 YYEKEE (reference sequence). The CDR3 nucleotides read TGTGCCAGCAGCCGGGACATCCGAACCTCTGGGGCCAACGTCCTGACTTTC. It encodes CASSRDIRTSGANVLTF. Supplemented by reference TRBV5-5 and TRBJ2-6, the full variable domain reads DAGVTQSPTHLIKTRGQQVTLRCSPISGHKSVSWYQQVLGQGPQFIFQYYEKEERGRGNFPDRFSARQFPNYSSELNVNALLLGDSALYLCASSRDIRTSGANVLTFGAGSRLTVL.

The chain links TRBV5-1 to TRBJ2-3; 14 positions agree with TRBD2. The CDR3 covers 17 residues. Germline V gives CDR1 SGHRS, CDR2 YFSETQ. V trimming: 1 base; J trimming: 6 bases; junction bases outside the gene matches: 7. The CDR3 spells CASSLSGLAGVQDTQYF. Written as DNA, the CDR3 is TGCGCCAGCAGCTTGTCGGGACTAGCGGGGGTTCAGGATACGCAGTATTTT.

This sequence joins TRBV20-1 and TRBJ2-2; TRBD2 aligns across 7 bases. Germline V lookup: CDR1 DFQATT, CDR2 SNEGSKA (reference sequence). After removal of 2 bases from V and 0 bases from J, the junction contained 6 bases not matched to a gene. CDR3 size: 16 residues. The CDR3 DNA is TGCAGTGCTAGATCCCGCGGGGGTTCGAACACCGGGGAGCTGTTTTTT. It codes for CSARSRGGSNTGELFF.

In its sample, this clonotype was seen a few times. CDR3: CASSQESTALPGAQYF. DNA for the CDR3: TGTGCCAGCAGCCAAGAAAGTACGGCACTTCCTGGGGCCCAGTACTTC. The chain links TRBV3-1 to TRBJ2-5; D unresolved. Trimming pared 0 bases from V and 9 bases from J, leaving 20 bases between. This CDR3 region has 16 residues. Germline CDR1 reads LGHDT; CDR2 reads YNNKEL (reference sequence).

This clonotype was observed a few times. This sequence joins TRBV28 and TRBJ2-7; D is unclear. The CDR3 covers 17 residues. Germline V CDR1 and CDR2: MDHEN, SYDVKM. V was pared by 5 bases and J by 0 bases, with 20 bases between. CDR3: CASSQAKLSRHSYEQYF. CDR3 in DNA: TGTGCCAGCAGTCAGGCCAAACTATCGCGGCACTCCTACGAGCAGTACTTC.

In its sample, this clonotype was seen a few times. The chain combines TRBV5-1 with TRBJ2-3; 10 nucleotides match TRBD2. The CDR3 is 16 amino acids. Germline V gene sequence: CDR1 SGHRS, CDR2 YFSETQ. V lost 1 base to trimming and J lost 3 bases; unmatched junction nucleotides: 5. CDR3 coding DNA: TGCGCCAGCAGCTTGTTGACTAGCGGGTTTACAGATACGCAGTATTTT. Translation gives CASSLLTSGFTDTQYF. Together with reference TRBV5-1 and TRBJ2-3, the CDR3 gives the full variable domain: KAGVTQTPRYLIKTRGQQVTLSCSPISGHRSVSWYQQTPGQGLQFLFEYFSETQRNKGNFPGRFSGRQFSNSRSEMNVSTLELGDSALYLCASSLLTSGFTDTQYFGPGTRLTVL.

In regard to this clonotype: One end of the junction does not line up with germline, which may come from a read error. The V and J genes are TRBV6-2 or TRBV6-3 and TRBJ2-1, with 10 positions matching TRBD1. Per germline, CDR1 MNHEY and CDR2 SVGEGT. This CDR3 has 13 residues. In DNA form, the CDR3 reads TGTGCCATCGCGGGACAGGGGTACACTGAGCAGTTCTTC. Its translation is CAIAGQGYTEQFF.

V gene TRBV9 combines with J gene TRBJ2-3; D remains unclear. Trimming left V 1 base short and J 4 bases short, with 10 bases between. The CDR3 length is 14 residues. Germline V gene sequence: CDR1 SGDLS, CDR2 YYNGEE. CDR3 DNA sequence: TGTGCCAGCAGCGTAAGGATGCTGGCAGATACGCAGTATTTT. Its translation: CASSVRMLADTQYF.

This chain joins TRBV6-5 and TRBJ2-1; TRBD2 matches 7 bases. Germline V gene sequence: CDR1 MNHEY, CDR2 SVGAGI. The length of the CDR3 is 15 residues. With V trimmed by 2 bases and J by 4 bases, 5 bases remained unmatched. The CDR3 nucleotides are TGTGCCAGCAGTTACCAGCTAGCGGATTACAATGAGCAGTTCTTC. It yields the protein CASSYQLADYNEQFF.

Only a few counts were recorded for this clonotype. This chain links TRBV30 with TRBJ1-1; D unresolved. This CDR3 spans 13 amino acids. CDR1 and CDR2 (germline): GTSNPN, SVGIG (reference sequence). The ends were cut back, 3 bases at V and 0 bases at J, with 8 bases in the middle. CDR3 coding DNA: TGTGCCTGGAGACTCGGGATGAACACTGAAGCTTTCTTT. As protein: CAWRLGMNTEAFF.